Shown below are 18 T cell receptor beta chains from a single sample sequenced in a study of cytomegalovirus exposure and HLA in healthy donors (dated by TCRdb to about 2017). Preparation of the library involved the immunoSEQ multiplex PCR assay. For the multiplex PCR, a mixture combining 60 forward primers for TCR Vbeta segments and 13 reverse primers for TCR Jbeta segments was used. TCRdb retrieved this table from immuneACCESS and kept in-frame rearrangements only. Not all clones are present; in checked studies, unresolved V genes account for under half, and no reason is known for the remainder. The sample includes tens of thousands of clones, with 83% observed a single time. Of the sample, roughly 4.5% falls within the top ten clones. Source material: PBMCs. These receptors originate from a man aged 25 to 45 in good health and CMV-seronegative.

V gene TRBV10-3 combines with J gene TRBJ2-7; TRBD2 matches 15 bases. After removal of 0 bases from V and 7 bases from J, the junction contained 19 bases not matched to a gene. CDR3 length: 21 residues. CDR1 is ENHRY and CDR2 is SYGVKD in the germline V gene. The CDR3 nucleotides read TGTGCCATCAGTGAGTCGATCGGACTAGCGGGAGGGGCCCACGCGGGAGAGGAGCAGTACTTC. Protein product: CAISESIGLAGGAHAGEEQYF.

The CDR3 sequence: CASSYSGQQYF. DNA for the CDR3: TGTGCCAGCAGTTACTCGGGACAGCAGTACTTC. V usage is TRBV6-6 and J usage is TRBJ2-4; 7 bases fit TRBD1. The germline V gene has CDR1 MNHNY and CDR2 SVGAGI (reference sequence). V was pared by 0 bases and J by 13 bases, with 0 bases of the junction left unmatched. The CDR3 covers 11 residues.

The J gene is TRBJ1-2, the V gene TRBV2, with a possible D match to TRBD1 (6 bases). The V end lost 3 bases, the J end lost 6 bases, and 11 bases lay between the germline ends. The CDR3 sequence is 13 residues long. CDR1 and CDR2 (germline): SNHLY, FYNNEI. The CDR3 sequence is CASSEGARDGYTF. The CDR3, as DNA: TGTGCCAGCAGTGAGGGGGCCCGAGATGGCTACACCTTC.

V is TRBV4-3 and J is TRBJ1-4, with D possibly TRBD1 on 5 matching bases. V dropped 4 bases and J dropped 4 bases, with 13 bases sitting between them. The CDR3 is 15 residues long. Per the germline V gene, CDR1 is LGHNA and CDR2 is YSLEER. The CDR3 sequence is CASSPGGAFNEKLFF. In DNA form, the CDR3 reads TGCGCCAGCAGCCCAGGTGGGGCATTTAATGAAAAACTGTTTTTT.

This clone occurred a few times. The V and J genes are TRBV6-6 and TRBJ1-4; 7 bases align to TRBD1. From germline, CDR1 is MNHNY and CDR2 SVGAGI (reference sequence). The CDR3 runs to 14 residues. V was pared by 6 bases and J by 4 bases, with 5 bases of the junction left unmatched. The CDR3 coding sequence is TGTGCCAGCAGAAAGGGGACAGTTAATGAAAAACTGTTTTTT. It translates to CASRKGTVNEKLFF.

The CDR3 is CASSVSQLAYGYTF. DNA of the CDR3: TGTGCCAGCAGCGTTTCACAGTTGGCCTATGGCTACACCTTC. This chain joins TRBV9 and TRBJ1-2; unclear D gene. The V and J ends lost 2 bases and 4 bases respectively, with 12 bases between them. The CDR3 has 14 amino acids. Per germline, CDR1 SGDLS and CDR2 YYNGEE.

The rearrangement links TRBV4-2 to TRBJ2-2; 12 positions agree with TRBD2. Germline assignment: CDR1 LGHNA and CDR2 YNFKEQ. Germline trimming cut 4 bases from V and 6 bases from J; bases unmatched to any gene: 3. This CDR3 contains 15 residues. CDR3 DNA: TGTGCCAGCAGCCCCCCTAGCGGGGGGGCCGGGGAGCTGTTTTTT. It yields the protein CASSPPSGGAGELFF.

The chain's CDR3 is CATSGTSGSYNEQFF. The CDR3 region has the DNA TGTGCCACCAGCGGAACTAGCGGGAGTTACAATGAGCAGTTCTTC. This chain uses TRBV15 with TRBJ2-1, with TRBD2 matching over 11 bases. Losses at the gene ends were 5 bases for V and 4 bases for J; bases not matched to a gene: 4. Germline V gene sequence: CDR1 LNHNV, CDR2 YYDKDF (reference sequence). This CDR3 is built from 15 residues.

The V gene is TRBV5-1, the J gene TRBJ1-3; D call uncertain. V dropped 4 bases and J dropped 4 bases, with 15 bases sitting between them. This CDR3 has 15 amino acids. Germline loops: CDR1 SGHRS, CDR2 YFSETQ. CDR3 region: CASSPQSPPGNTIYF. DNA for the CDR3: TGCGCCAGCAGCCCTCAGTCCCCGCCCGGAAACACCATATATTTT.

This clone was recorded a few times. This chain links TRBV6-5 with TRBJ2-7; 7 nucleotides match TRBD2. Trimming removed 6 bases from V and 2 bases from J; junction bases left unmatched: 4. CDR1 MNHEY and CDR2 SVGAGI come from the germline V gene. The CDR3 extends over 13 amino acids. In DNA, the CDR3 is TGTGCCAGCAGACTAGCGCTCCCCTACGAGCAGTACTTC. Its protein is CASRLALPYEQYF.

The chain employs TRBV27 and TRBJ1-5; a weak D match, TRBD1 (6 bases). The germline V and J ends were trimmed by 5 bases and 7 bases, with 18 bases remaining between them. The CDR3 sequence is 15 residues long. Germline V gives CDR1 MNHEY, CDR2 SMNVEV (reference sequence). Written as DNA, the CDR3 is TGTGCCAGCAGTCCCCGGGACACTGGACACCAGCCCCAGCATTTT. Its protein is CASSPRDTGHQPQHF.

About this clone: A junction boundary mismatches the germline segment, possibly from a read error. The CDR3 spells CASSPWGLSGTGPFGELFF. In DNA, the CDR3 is TGTGCTAGCAGCCCGTGGGGGTTATCCGGGACAGGGCCCTTCGGGGAGCTGTTTTTT. The gene calls are TRBV7-7 and TRBJ2-2, with TRBD1 matching over 9 bases. This CDR3 spans 19 amino acids. CDR1 is SSHAT and CDR2 is FNYEAQ in the germline V gene (reference sequence).

The chain has TRBV4-1 and TRBJ1-1, with D possibly TRBD1 on 5 matching bases. Germline V gene sequence: CDR1 MGHRA, CDR2 YSYEKL. V lost 2 bases to trimming and J lost 1 base, with 11 bases between them. CDR3 size: 15 residues. CDR3 sequence (DNA): TGCGCCAGCAGCCAACCGGGGGTCCCGAACACTGAAGCTTTCTTT. Translated, it gives CASSQPGVPNTEAFF.

The V gene is TRBV9, the J gene TRBJ2-1, with no clear D. This CDR3 region has 12 residues. The V end lost 0 bases, the J end lost 7 bases, and 5 bases lay between the germline ends. Germline CDR1 and CDR2: SGDLS and YYNGEE. In DNA, the CDR3 is TGTGCCAGCAGCGTAGGCCTAAATGAGCAGTTCTTC. This sequence encodes CASSVGLNEQFF.

This chain connects TRBV11-3 to TRBJ2-1; TRBD2 matches 11 bases. This CDR3 spans 16 amino acids. V lost 4 bases, J lost 1 base, and 3 bases stayed unmatched. Germline CDR1 is SGHNT and CDR2 is YENEEA. CDR3 coding DNA: TGTGCCAGCAGCTCCCGACTAGCGGGATCCTACAATGAGCAGTTCTTC. Translating gives CASSSRLAGSYNEQFF. Combining the CDR3 with reference TRBV11-3 and TRBJ2-1 gives the whole variable domain EAGVVQSPRYKIIEKKQPVAFWCNPISGHNTLYWYLQNLGQGPELLIRYENEEAVDDSQLPKDRFSAERLKGVDSTLKIQPAELGDSAVYLCASSSRLAGSYNEQFFGPGTRLTVL.

The rearrangement joins TRBV9 to TRBJ1-1; 7 positions agree with TRBD1. Germline loops: CDR1 SGDLS, CDR2 YYNGEE. This CDR3 is 14 amino acids long. V gave up 4 bases and J gave up 1 base; unmatched junction bases: 4. CDR3 residues: CASSSQGSNTEAFF. DNA of the CDR3: TGTGCCAGCAGCTCACAGGGGTCGAACACTGAAGCTTTCTTT.

The J gene is TRBJ2-5, the V gene TRBV6-6; D not resolved. The germline CDR1 and CDR2 sequences are MNHNY and SVGAGI (reference sequence). CDR3 length: 12 amino acids. The V end was cut by 7 bases, the J end by 5 bases, with 11 bases between. The CDR3 protein is CASTPSGETQYF. DNA for the CDR3: TGTGCCAGCACTCCCTCCGGGGAGACCCAGTACTTC.

V gene TRBV11-2 combines with J gene TRBJ2-7, with TRBD1 identical over 9 bases. The germline V gene encodes CDR1 SGHAT and CDR2 FQNNGV. The ends lost 4 bases at V and 2 bases at J; junction bases unmatched: 3. There are 14 residues in the CDR3. DNA for the CDR3: TGTGCCAGCAGCTCCTACAGGGGGCCCTACGAGCAGTACTTC. It codes for CASSSYRGPYEQYF. Variable domain in full (rest from reference TRBV11-2 and TRBJ2-7): EAGVAQSPRYKIIEKRQSVAFWCNPISGHATLYWYQQILGQGPKLLIQFQNNGVVDDSQLPKDRFSAERLKGVDSTLKIQPAKLEDSAVYLCASSSYRGPYEQYFGPGTRLTVT.